The 26 T cell receptor beta chains in this list originate from one sample, sequenced in a study of cytomegalovirus exposure and HLA in healthy donors. The PCR employed 60 Vbeta primers together with 13 Jbeta primers. TCRdb's copy holds only in-frame clones and misses some; the assay was immunoSEQ multiplex PCR. This sample carries over 100,000 clones, roughly three fifths of them seen once, and the ten largest clones take 10%. Sequencing input: PBMCs. The source is a middle-aged man in good health and CMV-seropositive.

The rearrangement joins TRBV4-3 to TRBJ2-2; TRBD2 aligns across 11 bases. The germline V gene encodes CDR1 LGHNA and CDR2 YSLEER. After removal of 4 bases from V and 3 bases from J, the junction contained 4 bases not matched to a gene. The CDR3 covers 16 residues. CDR3 coding DNA: TGCGCCAGCAGCCCAACGGGACTAGCGGACACCGGGGAGCTGTTTTTT. It specifies CASSPTGLADTGELFF.

The chain employs TRBV19 and TRBJ2-3; a weak D match, TRBD2 (6 bases). The CDR3 is 16 amino acids. Germline CDR1 LNHDA, CDR2 SQIVND (reference sequence). V lost 5 bases to trimming and J lost 2 bases, with 17 bases between them. CDR3 DNA: TGTGCCAGTAGTTCCAGACTAGTCCGAATCACAGATACGCAGTATTTT. Encoded protein: CASSSRLVRITDTQYF.

The chain links TRBV5-1 to TRBJ2-5; 12 bases are shared with TRBD1. V shed 3 bases and J 5 bases; nucleotides not matched to a gene: 8. The germline gives CDR1 SGHRS, CDR2 YFSETQ. The CDR3 runs 16 residues. The CDR3 here is CASSSGTGGAWETQYF. CDR3 nucleotides: TGCGCCAGCAGCTCCGGGACAGGGGGCGCTTGGGAGACCCAGTACTTC.

The gene calls are TRBV6-6 and TRBJ2-7; 9 bases align to TRBD2. Germline trimming cut 4 bases from V and 7 bases from J; bases unmatched to any gene: 8. Per the germline V gene, CDR1 is MNHNY and CDR2 is SVGAGI (reference sequence). CDR3 length: 14 residues. The CDR3: CASSSAGGPREQYF. The CDR3 DNA is TGTGCCAGCAGTTCGGCGGGAGGGCCTAGAGAGCAGTACTTC.

This sequence joins TRBV5-1 and TRBJ2-1, with TRBD2 matching over 9 bases. CDR1 and CDR2 (germline): SGHRS, YFSETQ. The length of the CDR3 is 15 residues. V gave up 4 bases and J gave up 5 bases; unmatched junction bases: 7. CDR3 sequence (DNA): TGCGCCAGCAGCGTGACCGGGACTAGCCACAATGAGCAGTTCTTC. Protein sequence: CASSVTGTSHNEQFF.

This rearrangement joins TRBV9 to TRBJ2-5; 8 bases align to TRBD2. The V and J ends lost 0 bases and 2 bases, in that order; junction bases with no gene match: 9. The CDR3 runs to 17 residues. The germline gives CDR1 SGDLS, CDR2 YYNGEE. The CDR3 sequence: CASSVAPLAAVQETQYF. In DNA, the CDR3 is TGTGCCAGCAGCGTAGCCCCACTAGCGGCCGTGCAAGAGACCCAGTACTTC.

V and J are TRBV27 and TRBJ1-5; 7 bases align to TRBD1. Germline V gene sequence: CDR1 MNHEY, CDR2 SMNVEV (reference sequence). The CDR3 consists of 15 residues. Trimming took 5 bases from V and 0 from J; bases not matched to a gene: 4. CDR3: CASSPGTVSNQPQHF. CDR3 nucleotide sequence: TGTGCCAGCAGTCCGGGGACAGTTAGCAATCAGCCCCAGCATTTT.

In this sample, this clone turned up once. The chain uses TRBV28 and TRBJ2-7, with 9 bases matching TRBD2. The junction had 8 bases not matched to a gene; V was cut back by 6 bases and J by 2 bases. The CDR3 is 15 residues long. Germline V lookup: CDR1 MDHEN, CDR2 SYDVKM. The CDR3: CASSRGGGPTYEQYF. The CDR3 DNA follows: TGTGCCAGCAGCCGCGGGGGGGGGCCTACCTACGAGCAGTACTTC.

The DNA for the CDR3 is TGTGCCAGCAGCTTAGCGGCAGGTACCTACGAGCAGTACTTC. Its translation is CASSLAAGTYEQYF. The V call is TRBV7-2, the J call TRBJ2-7; no firm D call. Germline-derived CDR1 and CDR2 are SGHTA and FQGNSA. The CDR3 has 14 amino acids. Trimming took off 0 bases at V and 2 bases at J, with 8 bases between the two ends.

As to this clone: The junction does not match germline at one end; this may be a read error. The chain employs TRBV6-5 and TRBJ2-7, with D tentatively TRBD2 (5 bases). Germline V CDR1 and CDR2: MNHEY, SVGAGI. The CDR3 runs 15 residues. The CDR3 DNA follows: TGTGCCAGCAGTTACTCGACGGGGTCCCCCTACCAGCAGTACTTC. As protein: CASSYSTGSPYQQYF.

This clone was seen just once. J is TRBJ2-2 and V is TRBV7-6; 7 bases are a match to TRBD2. This CDR3 is 18 amino acids long. Germline CDR1 and CDR2: SGHVS and FNYEAQ. V shed 10 bases, J shed 6 bases, and the junction held 23 bases outside the gene matches. For the CDR3, the DNA is TGTGCCACCACCCGGCCCACCGATCGCGCGGGGAGGGCCGGGGAGCTGTTTTTT. Translating gives CATTRPTDRAGRAGELFF.

This clone was seen more than once but under ten times. This rearrangement joins TRBV7-9 to TRBJ2-1; 8 nucleotides agree with TRBD2. Germline CDR1 and CDR2: SEHNR and FQNEAQ (reference sequence). The CDR3 is made up of 15 amino acids. V lost 8 bases, J lost 7 bases, and 13 bases stayed unmatched. In DNA, the CDR3 is TGTGCCAGCCGGCTAAGCGGGGGACTTGGGAATGAGCAGTTCTTC. Protein product: CASRLSGGLGNEQFF.

This clone was seen a few times. The chain carries TRBV9 and TRBJ2-3; TRBD2 matches at 12 bases. V shed 1 base and J 4 bases; nucleotides not matched to a gene: 4. The CDR3 extends over 16 amino acids. Germline CDR1 is SGDLS and CDR2 is YYNGEE. The DNA of the CDR3 is TGTGCCAGCAGCGTAACTAGCGGGAGGAGGGCAGATACGCAGTATTTT. Its translation: CASSVTSGRRADTQYF.

There are a few counts of this clone. Written as DNA, the CDR3 is TGTGCCAGCTCACCGACTTTAAACACTGAAGCTTTCTTT. Its translation is CASSPTLNTEAFF. The chain links TRBV18 to TRBJ1-1; no definite D call. With 3 bases removed from V and 2 bases from J, the gap between germline ends came to 7 bases. There are 13 residues in the CDR3. Germline-derived CDR1 and CDR2 are KGHSH and LQKENI.

The rearrangement uses TRBV5-1 and TRBJ2-3, with 9 bases that match TRBD1. V dropped 2 bases and J dropped 0; count of bases not matched to a gene: 4. Per germline, CDR1 SGHRS and CDR2 YFSETQ. The CDR3 sequence is 16 residues long. As DNA, the CDR3 is TGCGCCAGCAGCTTCACAGGGGGCGTAAGCACAGATACGCAGTATTTT. Translated, it gives CASSFTGGVSTDTQYF.

This clone was seen more than once but under ten times. This chain joins TRBV28 and TRBJ2-5, with D perhaps matching TRBD2 (5 bases). V was clipped by 3 bases and J by 5 bases, with 13 bases between them. The CDR3 length is 14 residues. CDR1 is MDHEN and CDR2 is SYDVKM in the germline V gene. The CDR3 coding sequence is TGTGCCAGCAGTTTTATCACCTGGAGGGAGACCCAGTACTTC. This codes for CASSFITWRETQYF.

The gene calls are TRBV5-1 and TRBJ2-1; D remains unclear. The CDR3 covers 13 residues. Trimming removed 0 bases at V and 6 bases at J, with 7 bases between. The V gene's germline CDR1 is SGHRS and CDR2 YFSETQ. The CDR3 loop reads CASSLGWANEQFF. CDR3 nucleotides: TGCGCCAGCAGCTTGGGGTGGGCCAATGAGCAGTTCTTC.

V gene TRBV27 combines with J gene TRBJ2-7; 11 bases match TRBD1. The CDR3 spans 17 residues. Looked up from germline, CDR1 is MNHEY and CDR2 is SMNVEV (reference sequence). With 3 bases clipped from V and 6 bases from J, the junction kept 13 bases outside the gene matches. DNA for the CDR3: TGTGCCAGCAGTTTTTACCTGAGTCCCGGGACAGGGGGCGAGCAGTACTTC. Amino acid sequence: CASSFYLSPGTGGEQYF.

The V and J genes are TRBV7-9 and TRBJ2-7, with 9 nucleotides matching TRBD1. V dropped 5 bases and J dropped 5; count of bases not matched to a gene: 13. CDR3 length equals 16 residues. Germline V lookup: CDR1 SEHNR, CDR2 FQNEAQ (reference sequence). This chain's CDR3 is CASSPHTGTGRHEQYF. The CDR3 coding sequence is TGTGCCAGCAGCCCTCATACCGGGACAGGGCGGCACGAGCAGTACTTC.

V usage is TRBV4-1 and J usage is TRBJ2-5; 11 bases fit TRBD2. The germline V gene has CDR1 MGHRA and CDR2 YSYEKL. There are 17 residues in the CDR3. V gave up 10 bases and J gave up 2 bases; unmatched junction bases: 15. The CDR3 protein is CATSTPTSGVIQETQYF. The CDR3 bases are TGCGCCACTTCAACTCCGACTAGCGGGGTGATACAAGAGACCCAGTACTTC.

The chain has TRBV14 and TRBJ2-2; D not resolved. CDR1 and CDR2 (germline): SGHDN, FVKESK. The ends were cut back, 4 bases at V and 3 bases at J, with 6 bases in the middle. The CDR3 is 13 residues long. CDR3 DNA: TGTGCCAGCAGCCCACAGTACACCGGGGAGCTGTTTTTT. Its protein is CASSPQYTGELFF.

The chain combines TRBV4-1 with TRBJ2-5, with D possibly being TRBD1 (5 bases). The CDR3 runs to 15 residues. Germline CDR1 is MGHRA and CDR2 is YSYEKL. Trimming left V 1 base short and J 5 bases short, with 14 bases between. CDR3 nucleotides: TGCGCCAGCAGCCAAGGGGGCCCACGTCGGGAGACCCAGTACTTC. This translates into CASSQGGPRRETQYF.

This chain connects TRBV19 to TRBJ1-5; D gene ambiguous. The ends were cut back, 9 bases at V and 0 bases at J, with 9 bases in the middle. The CDR3 has 13 amino acids. Germline V CDR1 and CDR2: LNHDA, SQIVND (reference sequence). In DNA form, the CDR3 reads TGTGCCAGCTGGTCTAATAGCAATCAGCCCCAGCATTTT. This sequence encodes CASWSNSNQPQHF.

This clone was observed once. The chain couples TRBV25-1 to TRBJ1-4, with TRBD1 matching 7 bases. Unmatched junction bases numbered 5, after V lost 1 base and J lost 6 bases. Germline lookup yields CDR1 MGHDK and CDR2 SYGVNS. This CDR3 is built from 15 residues. Here the CDR3 reads CASSEFGRGDEKLFF. CDR3 nucleotides: TGTGCCAGCAGTGAATTTGGCAGGGGGGATGAAAAACTGTTTTTT.

The chain couples TRBV9 to TRBJ1-2; D remains unclear. Germline V gene lookup returns CDR1 SGDLS and CDR2 YYNGEE. The CDR3 totals 10 residues. Trimming removed 7 bases at V and 9 bases at J, with 10 bases between. As DNA, the CDR3 is TGTGCCAGCGAGGGTATTAGCTACACCTTC. Protein product: CASEGISYTF.

This clone was seen a handful of times. CDR3 sequence reads: CAWTGYFAGVPDTQYF. The CDR3 coding sequence is TGTGCCTGGACAGGATACTTCGCGGGAGTGCCAGATACGCAGTATTTT. The V call is TRBV30, the J call TRBJ2-3; TRBD2 aligns across 7 bases. Trimming at V came to 4 bases and at J to 4 bases, leaving 14 bases not matched to a gene. Looked up from germline, CDR1 is GTSNPN and CDR2 is SVGIG (reference sequence). The CDR3 is 16 amino acids.